The entry below gives a single TCR beta chain sequence along with its context. Its antigen remains unidentified. The data originate from a study of T cells in localized non-small cell lung cancer. Study conclusions and caveats: Among the top 100 tumor clones, a median roughly 57 appeared in adjacent lung. Tumor trailed uninvolved adjacent lung in T cell clonality, which peaked there. Greater T cell density in blood accompanied longer overall survival. Only one tumor region went through sequencing, so heterogeneity may still be there.

Sequencing was performed with immunoSEQ multiplex PCR; in TCRdb, only in-frame clones are kept and a portion is missing. The data hold about 1,400 clones, with 20% observed a single time. Trimming left V 3 bases short and J 7 bases short, with 10 bases between. The CDR3 consists of 13 residues. CDR1 is WSHSY and CDR2 is SAAADI in the germline V gene. Specimen: lung tumor tissue, collected before any cancer treatment. The rearrangement joins TRBV10-2 to TRBJ1-5; a weak D match, TRBD1 (5 bases). The clonotype was recovered from a male donor aged 60 or over with stage II squamous cell lung carcinoma. The CDR3 is CASSERGGQPQHF. The DNA for the CDR3 is TGCGCCAGCAGTGAAAGGGGCGGACAGCCCCAGCATTTT.